One sample yielded the 17 T cell receptor beta chains listed below, sequenced in a study of control samples from healthy donors and cancer patients. Generated by immunoSEQ multiplex PCR, the TCRdb table keeps only in-frame clones and is missing some. The table includes about 120,000 clones, more than 75% detected once. Source material: blood. The receptors originated from a man aged 30-40 years in good health.

V and J are TRBV18 and TRBJ1-1; D is unclear. Trimming cost V 6 bases and J 1 base, with 9 bases left between them. CDR3 size: 13 residues. The germline gives CDR1 KGHSH, CDR2 LQKENI. The CDR3 loop reads CASSRTANTEAFF. CDR3 coding DNA: TGTGCCAGCTCTAGGACTGCGAACACTGAAGCTTTCTTT.

V gene TRBV6-4 combines with J gene TRBJ2-3; D tentatively reads TRBD1 or TRBD2 (5 bases each). Trimming cost V 0 bases and J 4 bases, with 8 bases left between them. CDR1 and CDR2 from the germline V gene are MRHNA and SNTAGT. This CDR3 region has 14 residues. The CDR3 bases are TGTGCCAGCAGTGACTCGAAGGGACCAGATACGCAGTATTTT. This encodes CASSDSKGPDTQYF.

The rearrangement links TRBV30 to TRBJ1-2; D gene unclear. The germline V gene encodes CDR1 GTSNPN and CDR2 SVGIG (reference sequence). The CDR3 loop spans 13 amino acids. Trimming stripped 0 bases from V and 7 bases from J, with 12 bases between. The CDR3 region has the DNA TGTGCCTGGAGTGTACAAGGAGGGATTGGCTACACCTTC. Translated, it gives CAWSVQGGIGYTF.

This clone was counted a single time. The CDR3 protein is CAIARQNTEAFF. The CDR3, as DNA: TGTGCCATTGCTCGGCAGAACACTGAAGCTTTCTTT. This sequence joins TRBV10-3 and TRBJ1-1; D ambiguous. Germline CDR1 ENHRY, CDR2 SYGVKD. V lost 9 bases, J lost 1 base, and 9 bases lay in between. This CDR3 has 12 amino acids.

The rearrangement uses TRBV24-1 and TRBJ1-2; 9 bases line up with TRBD1. Germline values: CDR1 KGHDR, CDR2 SFDVKD. The V and J ends lost 7 bases and 8 bases, in that order; junction bases with no gene match: 7. The CDR3 covers 13 residues. This chain's CDR3 is CATRGTGKVGYTF. The CDR3 coding sequence is TGTGCCACCAGGGGGACAGGGAAGGTAGGCTACACCTTC.

The chain uses TRBV5-4 and TRBJ2-2; D perhaps matches TRBD2 (6 bases). Germline values: CDR1 SGHNT, CDR2 YYREEE (reference sequence). The CDR3 loop spans 15 amino acids. Trimming pared 4 bases from V and 8 bases from J, leaving 18 bases between. The CDR3 sequence: CASSPGSLIGGELFF. The DNA for the CDR3 is TGTGCCAGCAGCCCCGGGAGCCTTATAGGGGGGGAGCTGTTTTTT.

The V and J genes are TRBV5-1 and TRBJ2-5, with 12 nucleotides matching TRBD2. V lost 0 bases, J lost 5 bases, and 5 bases stayed unmatched. CDR1 is SGHRS and CDR2 is YFSETQ in the germline V gene. The CDR3 runs 16 residues. The CDR3: CASSLEASGGVETQYF. The CDR3 DNA sequence: TGCGCCAGCAGCTTGGAGGCTAGCGGGGGGGTGGAGACCCAGTACTTC. Full variable domain (missing parts from reference TRBV5-1 and TRBJ2-5): KAGVTQTPRYLIKTRGQQVTLSCSPISGHRSVSWYQQTPGQGLQFLFEYFSETQRNKGNFPGRFSGRQFSNSRSEMNVSTLELGDSALYLCASSLEASGGVETQYFGPGTRLLVL.

This chain joins TRBV10-3 and TRBJ2-3; TRBD2 matches 9 bases. Trimming at V came to 2 bases and at J to 0 bases, leaving 0 bases not matched to a gene. The length of the CDR3 is 15 residues. CDR1 is ENHRY and CDR2 is SYGVKD in the germline V gene. The CDR3 bases are TGTGCCATCAGTGAGAGCGGGGGGAGCACAGATACGCAGTATTTT. Translated: CAISESGGSTDTQYF.

This clone showed up just a few times. This chain uses TRBV18 with TRBJ2-1, with D maybe TRBD2 (8 bases). V gave up 6 bases and J gave up 7 bases, with 25 bases separating them. Per the germline V gene, CDR1 is KGHSH and CDR2 is LQKENI. The length of the CDR3 is 17 residues. The CDR3 is CASSFRSGGAGGNEQFF. CDR3 nucleotide sequence: TGTGCCAGCTCTTTTCGAAGCGGGGGAGCAGGGGGGAATGAGCAGTTCTTC.

This chain connects TRBV6-2 or TRBV6-3 to TRBJ1-1, with D possibly being TRBD1 (5 bases). The germline CDR1 and CDR2 sequences are MNHEY and SVGEGT. V shed 2 bases and J shed 4 bases, with 14 bases lying between them. The CDR3 loop spans 15 amino acids. The CDR3 is CASSYGIRGGTEAFF. CDR3 coding DNA: TGTGCCAGCAGTTACGGTATCCGGGGGGGCACTGAAGCTTTCTTT.

The rearrangement uses TRBV2 and TRBJ2-2; D is unclear. The V end was cut by 4 bases, the J end by 3 bases, with 3 bases between. The CDR3 consists of 12 residues. CDR1 SNHLY and CDR2 FYNNEI come from the germline V gene. In DNA form, the CDR3 reads TGTGCCAGCAGTGGGGACACCGGGGAGCTGTTTTTT. Its protein is CASSGDTGELFF.

This chain joins TRBV5-5 and TRBJ1-6; D ambiguous. Between the trimmed V and J ends, which lost 2 bases and 7 bases, there was a span of 13 bases. Germline values: CDR1 SGHKS, CDR2 YYEKEE (reference sequence). The CDR3 contains 15 residues. DNA of the CDR3: TGTGCCAGCAGCTTAGTGGTGGGTGGGAATTCACCCCTCCACTTT. Translation: CASSLVVGGNSPLHF.

This clone appeared a few times. The chain recombines TRBV2 with TRBJ2-2; D gene ambiguous. The V end was cut by 6 bases, the J end by 6 bases, with 11 bases between. This CDR3 comprises 13 residues. Germline V lookup: CDR1 SNHLY, CDR2 FYNNEI. Here the CDR3 reads CASRASSAGELFF. The DNA of the CDR3 is TGTGCCAGCAGGGCTTCGTCGGCCGGGGAGCTGTTTTTT.

This clone was detected only a few times. CDR3 bases: TGCGCCAGCAGTGCTGAGGGGTCGGACTATGGCTACACCTTC. It specifies CASSAEGSDYGYTF. The V gene is TRBV10-1, the J gene TRBJ1-2; tentatively, D is TRBD1 (5 bases). Trimming cost V 4 bases and J 3 bases, with 12 bases left between them. Looked up from germline, CDR1 is WNHNN and CDR2 is SYGVQD (reference sequence). The CDR3 is 14 amino acids.

The rearrangement uses TRBV30 and TRBJ1-5; no clear D gene. The CDR3 length is 13 residues. Germline V gene lookup returns CDR1 GTSNPN and CDR2 SVGIG (reference sequence). V shed 0 bases and J shed 4 bases, with 7 bases lying between them. The CDR3 DNA reads as TGTGCCTGGAGTGTAGGCCAAAATCAGCCCCAGCATTTT. Encoded protein: CAWSVGQNQPQHF.

V and J are TRBV12-3 or TRBV12-4 and TRBJ1-5; TRBD1 is a possible D gene (5 bases). The CDR3 is 13 amino acids. Trimming stripped 6 bases from V and 3 bases from J, with 9 bases between. The CDR3 coding sequence is TGTGCCAGCAGCCGGGACGACAATCAGCCCCAGCATTTT. This sequence encodes CASSRDDNQPQHF.

The chain is built from TRBV12-3 or TRBV12-4 and TRBJ1-2; 7 bases are a match to TRBD1. The CDR3 is made up of 12 amino acids. V gave up 4 bases and J gave up 8 bases; unmatched junction bases: 4. The CDR3 DNA sequence: TGTGCCAGCAGTTCGGACAGGATCGGCTACACCTTC. This sequence encodes CASSSDRIGYTF.